The present T cell receptor beta chain was sequenced within a study of blood T cell repertoires in COVID-19 (dated by TCRdb to 2018 to 2020). At the level of the whole study: Samples from collaborators originated in the United States, Italy and Spain and spanned both the acute and convalescent phases of COVID-19. The sample metadata nearly always contained a de-identified subject ID, COVID-19 status, age in years and sex. A freely available public database, intended as a resource for researchers studying the immune response to SARS-CoV-2, is where the repertoires were released. Samples were obtained from the ongoing ImmuneRACE study (first 160 participants) and from about 1,300 subjects provided by 6 global collaborators. The prospective study material was composed of cDNA or gDNA derived from T cells, B-cell-depleted T cells, or PBMCs. The dataset comprised deeply sampled blood TCRbeta repertoires from subjects exposed to, actively infected with, or recovered from COVID-19. Where available, HLA class I and class II types were obtained from metadata supplied by the sample provider rather than from assay-based typing. The research as a whole found: Clinical and demographic metadata were provided uncurated, with the amount varying by source and participant.

This clone turned up a few times. Its antigen is still unknown. Base qualities are not recorded, but no much larger clone differs from it by a single base. The germline V gene specifies SGHDT as CDR1 and YYEEEE as CDR2. Taken from cysteine to phenylalanine, the CDR3 has 16 residues. The read is trimmed to its CDR3 DNA, 48 bases read in frame from base 1. V and J are trimmed by 4 bases and 2 bases, and the gene matches miss 3 bases of the junction. One collaborating source in Seattle enrolled patients while the patients were actively infected and followed the patients over time throughout the course of disease. Whole blood was collected in K2EDTA tubes by collaborating institutions according to the institutions' own protocols. For TCRbeta analysis, collaborators shipped samples in one of three forms: frozen whole blood, isolated PBMCs, or DNA extracted from either of those sample types. TCRbeta CDR3 regions were amplified from genomic DNA using the immunoSEQ Assay, a bias-controlled multiplex PCR. The study's own analysis went as follows. The number of nucleated cells in each sample was estimated from the amplification of reference gene primers within the assay. To quantify the absolute abundance of each unique TCRbeta CDR3 rearrangement, sequence reads were collapsed and filtered. Productive Simpson clonality was computed per sample as the square root of Simpson's diversity index over productive rearrangements. This is the immuneACCESS table as TCRdb keeps it, with only in-frame sequences that have V and J called. A part of the clones is gone; compared with another copy, unresolved V genes explain less than half, and the rest is unexplained. The DNA was the basis for D and trimming; V, J and clone size are from that table. This sample holds 150,000 to 180,000 clones; about 85% were observed only once. The top ten constitute 0.55% to 0.75% of the sample.

The chain is assembled from TRBV5-6 and TRBJ2-3, with 14 bases aligning to TRBD2. This sequence was found in a man in his sixties with COVID-19, enrolled during active disease. The sequenced sample consisted of peripheral blood. DNA sequence: TGTGCCAGCAGCCTGGGACTAGCGGGGGACACAGATACGCAGTATTTT. This is translated as CASSLGLAGDTDTQYF.